What follows describes a single T cell receptor beta chain. Its antigen is currently unknown. V lost 5 bases and J lost 11; bases outside the gene matches: 13. The CDR3 runs to 14 residues. Per the germline V gene, CDR1 is PRHDT and CDR2 is FYEKMQ (reference sequence). These data belong to a study of long-term antiretroviral therapy in people with HIV. Study outcomes and limitations: Older ART regimens were possibly in use when the blood was collected between the mid-2000s and the late 2010s.

Run at survey level, the immunoSEQ assay was version v3.0. Assay: immunoSEQ multiplex PCR; the TCRdb copy retains only in-frame clones and omits some. Found here are about 16,000 clones, over 70% of them singletons; the top ten hold 13% to 15%. The sequence came from a woman in her forties or fifties with HIV. The source material was unsorted PBMCs, sampled 1.5 years before starting antiretroviral therapy. The V call is TRBV13, the J call TRBJ1-1; TRBD1 matches at 8 bases. The CDR3 loop is CASSHTARTGRAFF. The CDR3 nucleotides read TGTGCCAGCAGCCACACCGCCCGGACAGGGAGGGCTTTCTTT.